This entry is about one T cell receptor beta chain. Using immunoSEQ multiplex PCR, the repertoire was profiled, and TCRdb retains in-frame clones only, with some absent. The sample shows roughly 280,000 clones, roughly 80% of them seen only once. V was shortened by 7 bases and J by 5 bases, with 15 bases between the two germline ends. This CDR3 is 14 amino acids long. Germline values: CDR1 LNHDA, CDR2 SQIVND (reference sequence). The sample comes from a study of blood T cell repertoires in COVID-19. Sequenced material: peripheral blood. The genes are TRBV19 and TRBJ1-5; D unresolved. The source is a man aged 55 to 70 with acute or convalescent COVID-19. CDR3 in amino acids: CASMPVSRDQPQHF. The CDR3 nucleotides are TGTGCCAGTATGCCCGTCTCCCGGGATCAGCCCCAGCATTTT. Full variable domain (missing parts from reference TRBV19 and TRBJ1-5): DGGITQSPKYLFRKEGQNVTLSCEQNLNHDAMYWYRQDPGQGLRLIYYSQIVNDFQKGDIAEGYSVSREKKESFPLTVTSAQKNPTAFYLCASMPVSRDQPQHFGDGTRLSIL.